The 2 T cell receptor beta chains below all came from one sample that was sequenced in a study of T cell responses to AZD1222 COVID-19 vaccine (dated by TCRdb to the early 2020s). The sample's time point, from its label and the paper: about 28 days (+/-7) after the second vaccine dose. Library prep was done by the immunoSEQ multiplex PCR assay. As stored in TCRdb, this immuneACCESS dataset retains in-frame rearrangements with V and J assigned. A fraction of the clones does not appear; measured against another copy, unresolved V genes explain less than half of the discrepancy, and the remainder lacks a known reason. The sample includes roughly 120,000 clones, with around 85% observed a single time. 4.4% of the sample belongs to the ten largest clones. The specimen comprised peripheral blood, sampled 28 days after the second AZD1222 dose. These receptors were taken from an adult who received the AZD1222 COVID-19 vaccine.

The J gene is TRBJ1-3, the V gene TRBV28; no reliable D call. V gave up 7 bases and J gave up 0 bases, with 13 bases separating them. The CDR3 has 15 amino acids. From germline, CDR1 is MDHEN and CDR2 SYDVKM. DNA for the CDR3: TGTGCCAGCACCCAAACAGCCACCTCTGGAAACACCATATATTTT. This encodes CASTQTATSGNTIYF.

The rearrangement joins TRBV5-1 to TRBJ2-1, with 8 positions matching TRBD1. Germline V lookup: CDR1 SGHRS, CDR2 YFSETQ. The trim removed 5 bases at V and 5 bases at J, leaving 9 bases unmatched. This CDR3 has 15 amino acids. CDR3 coding DNA: TGCGCCAGCAGGGACCGGACAGGGAGTAACAATGAGCAGTTCTTC. It specifies CASRDRTGSNNEQFF.